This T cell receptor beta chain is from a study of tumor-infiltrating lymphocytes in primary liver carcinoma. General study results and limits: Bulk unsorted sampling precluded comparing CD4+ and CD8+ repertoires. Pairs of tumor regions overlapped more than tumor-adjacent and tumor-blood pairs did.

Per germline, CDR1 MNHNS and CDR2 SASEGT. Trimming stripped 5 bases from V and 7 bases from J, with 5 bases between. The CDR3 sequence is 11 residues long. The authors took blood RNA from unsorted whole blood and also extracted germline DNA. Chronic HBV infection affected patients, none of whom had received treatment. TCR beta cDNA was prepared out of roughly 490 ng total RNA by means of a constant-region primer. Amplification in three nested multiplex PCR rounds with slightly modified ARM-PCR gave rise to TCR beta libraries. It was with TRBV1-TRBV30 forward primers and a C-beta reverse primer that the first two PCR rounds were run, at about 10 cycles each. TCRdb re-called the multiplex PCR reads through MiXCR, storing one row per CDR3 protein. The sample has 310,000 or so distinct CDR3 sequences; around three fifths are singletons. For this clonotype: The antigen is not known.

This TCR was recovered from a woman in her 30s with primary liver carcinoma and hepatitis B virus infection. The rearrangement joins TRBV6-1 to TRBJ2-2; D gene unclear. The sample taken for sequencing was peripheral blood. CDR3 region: CASSTVGELFF. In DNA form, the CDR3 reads TGTGCCAGCAGTACTGTCGGGGAGCTGTTTTTT.